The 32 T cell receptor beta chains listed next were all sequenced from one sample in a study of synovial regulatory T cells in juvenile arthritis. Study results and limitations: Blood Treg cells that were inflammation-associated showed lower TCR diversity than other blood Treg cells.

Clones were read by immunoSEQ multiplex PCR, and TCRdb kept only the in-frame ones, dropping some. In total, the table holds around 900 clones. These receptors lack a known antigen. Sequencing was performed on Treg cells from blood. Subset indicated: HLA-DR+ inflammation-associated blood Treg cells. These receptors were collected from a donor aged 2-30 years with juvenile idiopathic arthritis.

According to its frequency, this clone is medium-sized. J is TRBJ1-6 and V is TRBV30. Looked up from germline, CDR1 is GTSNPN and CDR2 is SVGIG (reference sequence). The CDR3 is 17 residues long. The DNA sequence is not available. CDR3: CAWSRGGGSPRNSPLHF.

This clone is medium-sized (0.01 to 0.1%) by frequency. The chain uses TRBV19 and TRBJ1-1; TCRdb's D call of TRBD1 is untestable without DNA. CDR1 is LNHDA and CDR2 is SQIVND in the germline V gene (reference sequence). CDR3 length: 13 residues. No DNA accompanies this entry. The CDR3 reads CASTDRGNTEAFF.

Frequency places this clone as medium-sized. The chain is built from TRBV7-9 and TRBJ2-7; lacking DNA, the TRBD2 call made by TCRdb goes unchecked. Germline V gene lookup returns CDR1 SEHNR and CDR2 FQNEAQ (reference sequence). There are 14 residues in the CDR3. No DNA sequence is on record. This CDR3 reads CASSDDSMRNEQYF.

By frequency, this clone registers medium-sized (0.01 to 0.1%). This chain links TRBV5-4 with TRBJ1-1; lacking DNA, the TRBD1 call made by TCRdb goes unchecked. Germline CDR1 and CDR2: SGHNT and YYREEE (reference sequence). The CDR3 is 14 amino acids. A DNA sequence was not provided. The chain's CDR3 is CASNRGQSDTEAFF.

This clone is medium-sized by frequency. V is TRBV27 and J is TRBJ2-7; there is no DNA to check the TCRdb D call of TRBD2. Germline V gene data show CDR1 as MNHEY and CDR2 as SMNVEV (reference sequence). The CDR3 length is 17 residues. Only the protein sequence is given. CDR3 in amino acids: CASSPGTSGRRSYEQYF.

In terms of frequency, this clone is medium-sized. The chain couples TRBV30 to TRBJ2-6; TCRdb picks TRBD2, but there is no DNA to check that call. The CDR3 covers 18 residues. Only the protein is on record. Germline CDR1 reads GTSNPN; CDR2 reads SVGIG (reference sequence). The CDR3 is CAWRSQGGLFAGANVLTF.

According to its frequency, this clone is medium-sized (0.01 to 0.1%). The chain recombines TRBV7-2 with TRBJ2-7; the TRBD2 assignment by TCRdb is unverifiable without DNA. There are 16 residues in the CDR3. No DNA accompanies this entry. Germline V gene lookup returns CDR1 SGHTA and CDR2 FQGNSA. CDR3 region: CASSLTLGSGIYEQYF. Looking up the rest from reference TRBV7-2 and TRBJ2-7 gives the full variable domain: GAGVSQSPSNKVTEKGKDVELRCDPISGHTALYWYRQSLGQGLEFLIYFQGNSAPDKSGLPSDRFSAERTGGSVSTLTIQRTQQEDSAVYLCASSLTLGSGIYEQYFGPGTRLTVT.

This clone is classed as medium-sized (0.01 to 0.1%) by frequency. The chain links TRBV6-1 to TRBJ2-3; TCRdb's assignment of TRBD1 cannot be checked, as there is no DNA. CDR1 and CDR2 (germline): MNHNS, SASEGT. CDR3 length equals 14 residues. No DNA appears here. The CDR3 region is CASRFRGTADTQYF.

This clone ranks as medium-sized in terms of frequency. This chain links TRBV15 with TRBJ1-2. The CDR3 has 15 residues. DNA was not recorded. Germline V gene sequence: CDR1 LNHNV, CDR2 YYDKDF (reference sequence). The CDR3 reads CATSRVLGGDYGYTF.

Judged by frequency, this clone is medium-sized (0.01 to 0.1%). The CDR3 sequence is CASSLDVGGPETQYF. V gene TRBV5-1 combines with J gene TRBJ2-5; there is no DNA to check the TCRdb D call of TRBD2. The germline gives CDR1 SGHRS, CDR2 YFSETQ. The CDR3 has 15 amino acids. The coding DNA is unavailable. Variable domain in full (rest from reference TRBV5-1 and TRBJ2-5): KAGVTQTPRYLIKTRGQQVTLSCSPISGHRSVSWYQQTPGQGLQFLFEYFSETQRNKGNFPGRFSGRQFSNSRSEMNVSTLELGDSALYLCASSLDVGGPETQYFGPGTRLLVL.

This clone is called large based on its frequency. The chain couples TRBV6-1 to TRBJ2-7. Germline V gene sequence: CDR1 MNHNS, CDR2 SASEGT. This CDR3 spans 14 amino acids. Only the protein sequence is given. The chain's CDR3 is CASSEGLPPSEQYF.

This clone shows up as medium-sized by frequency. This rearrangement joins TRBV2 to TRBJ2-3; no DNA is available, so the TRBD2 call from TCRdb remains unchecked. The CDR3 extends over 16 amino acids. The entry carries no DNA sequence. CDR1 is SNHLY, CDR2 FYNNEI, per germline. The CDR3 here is CASSEPGLVSPDTQYF. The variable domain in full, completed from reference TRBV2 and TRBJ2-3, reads EPEVTQTPSHQVTQMGQEVILRCVPISNHLYFYWYRQILGQKVEFLVSFYNNEISEKSEIFDDQFSVERPDGSNFTLKIRSTKLEDSAMYFCASSEPGLVSPDTQYFGPGTRLTVL.

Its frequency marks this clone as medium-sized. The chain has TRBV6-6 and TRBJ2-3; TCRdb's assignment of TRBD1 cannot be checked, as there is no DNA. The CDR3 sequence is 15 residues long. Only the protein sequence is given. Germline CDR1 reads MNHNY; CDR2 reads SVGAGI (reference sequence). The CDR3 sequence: CASSYTGLTKDTQYF.

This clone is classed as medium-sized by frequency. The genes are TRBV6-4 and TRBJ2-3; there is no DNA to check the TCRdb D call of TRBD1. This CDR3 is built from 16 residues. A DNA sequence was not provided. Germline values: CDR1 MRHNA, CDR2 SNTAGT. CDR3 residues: CASTNLGTGITDTQYF.

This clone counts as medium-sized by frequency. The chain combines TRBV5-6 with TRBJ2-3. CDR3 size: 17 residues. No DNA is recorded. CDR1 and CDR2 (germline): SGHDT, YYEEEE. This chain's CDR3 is CASSLDPSILDTDTQYF.

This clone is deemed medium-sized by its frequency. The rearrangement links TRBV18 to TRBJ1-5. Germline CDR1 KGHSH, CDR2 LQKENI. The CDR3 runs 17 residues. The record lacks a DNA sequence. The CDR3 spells CASSPPGASYSNQPQHF.

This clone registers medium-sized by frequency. The CDR3 loop is CASSQAPSGREQFF. The chain has TRBV4-1 and TRBJ2-1; absent DNA, TCRdb's TRBD2 call cannot be checked. The CDR3 is made up of 14 amino acids. No coding sequence is recorded. In germline, CDR1 is MGHRA, CDR2 YSYEKL.

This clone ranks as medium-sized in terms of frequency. CDR3 protein: CASSPLAGGKSYEQYF. This chain uses TRBV5-1 with TRBJ2-7; TCRdb's D call, TRBD2, is unchecked because there is no DNA. CDR3 length: 16 residues. Only the protein is on record. Germline loops: CDR1 SGHRS, CDR2 YFSETQ.

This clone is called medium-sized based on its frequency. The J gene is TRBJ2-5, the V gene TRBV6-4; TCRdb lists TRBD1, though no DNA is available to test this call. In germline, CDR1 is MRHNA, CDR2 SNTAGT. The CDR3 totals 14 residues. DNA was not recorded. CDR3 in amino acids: CASSDSGTEETQYF.

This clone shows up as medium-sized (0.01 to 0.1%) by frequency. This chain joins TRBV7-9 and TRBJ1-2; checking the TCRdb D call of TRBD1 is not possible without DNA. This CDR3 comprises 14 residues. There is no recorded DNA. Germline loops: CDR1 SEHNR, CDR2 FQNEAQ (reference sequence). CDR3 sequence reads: CASSLGTGNYGYTF.

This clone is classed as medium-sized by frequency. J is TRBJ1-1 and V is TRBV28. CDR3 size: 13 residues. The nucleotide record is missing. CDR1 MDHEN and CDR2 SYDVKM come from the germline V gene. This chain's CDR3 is CATTVGLNTEAFF.

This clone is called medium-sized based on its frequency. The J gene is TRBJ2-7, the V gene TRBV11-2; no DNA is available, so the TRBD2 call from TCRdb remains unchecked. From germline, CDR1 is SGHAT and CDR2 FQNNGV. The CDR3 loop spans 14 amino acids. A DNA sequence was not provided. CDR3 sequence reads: CASSLGGSSYEQYF. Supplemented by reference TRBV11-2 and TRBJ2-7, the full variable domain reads EAGVAQSPRYKIIEKRQSVAFWCNPISGHATLYWYQQILGQGPKLLIQFQNNGVVDDSQLPKDRFSAERLKGVDSTLKIQPAKLEDSAVYLCASSLGGSSYEQYFGPGTRLTVT.

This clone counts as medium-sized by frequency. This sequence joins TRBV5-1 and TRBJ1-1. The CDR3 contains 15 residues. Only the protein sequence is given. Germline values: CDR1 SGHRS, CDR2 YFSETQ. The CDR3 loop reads CASSLRVMGVSQAFF.

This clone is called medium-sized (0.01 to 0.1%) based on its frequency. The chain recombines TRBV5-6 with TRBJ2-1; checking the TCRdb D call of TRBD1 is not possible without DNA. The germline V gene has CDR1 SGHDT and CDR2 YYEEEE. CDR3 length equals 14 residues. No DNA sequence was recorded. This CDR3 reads CASSIMGAGDEQFF.

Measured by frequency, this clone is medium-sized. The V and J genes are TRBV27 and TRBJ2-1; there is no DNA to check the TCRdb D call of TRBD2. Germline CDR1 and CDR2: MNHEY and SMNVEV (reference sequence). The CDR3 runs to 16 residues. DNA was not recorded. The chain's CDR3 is CASLPSLAGGGNEQFF.

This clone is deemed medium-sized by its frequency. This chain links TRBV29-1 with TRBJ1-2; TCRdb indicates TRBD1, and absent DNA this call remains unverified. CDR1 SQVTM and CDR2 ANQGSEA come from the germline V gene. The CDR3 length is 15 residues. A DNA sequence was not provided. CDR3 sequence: CSVKIGVGHPYGYTF. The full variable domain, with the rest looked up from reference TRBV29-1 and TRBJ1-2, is SAVISQKPSRDICQRGTSLTIQCQVDSQVTMMFWYRQQPGQSLTLIATANQGSEATYESGFVIDKFPISRPNLTFSTLTVSNMSPEDSSIYLCSVKIGVGHPYGYTFGSGTRLTVV.

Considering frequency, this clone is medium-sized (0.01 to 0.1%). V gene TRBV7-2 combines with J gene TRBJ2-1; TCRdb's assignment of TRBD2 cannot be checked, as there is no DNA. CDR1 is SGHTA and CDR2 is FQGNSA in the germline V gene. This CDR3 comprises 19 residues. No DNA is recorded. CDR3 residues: CASSLFAGTSGSGANEQFF.

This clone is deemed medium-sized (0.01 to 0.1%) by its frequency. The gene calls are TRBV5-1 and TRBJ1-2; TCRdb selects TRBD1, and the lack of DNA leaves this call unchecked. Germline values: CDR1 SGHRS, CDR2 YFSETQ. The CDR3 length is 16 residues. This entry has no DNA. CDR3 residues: CASSLVSQGKGYGYTF.

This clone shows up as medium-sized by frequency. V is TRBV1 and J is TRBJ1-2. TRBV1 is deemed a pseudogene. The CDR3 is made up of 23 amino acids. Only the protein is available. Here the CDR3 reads CTSRKIRLCERPMAVRKTYGYTF.

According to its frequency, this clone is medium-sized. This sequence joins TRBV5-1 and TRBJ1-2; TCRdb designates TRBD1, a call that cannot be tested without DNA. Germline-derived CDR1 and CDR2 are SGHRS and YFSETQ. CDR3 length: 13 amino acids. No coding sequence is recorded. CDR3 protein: CASSVHPNYGYTF.

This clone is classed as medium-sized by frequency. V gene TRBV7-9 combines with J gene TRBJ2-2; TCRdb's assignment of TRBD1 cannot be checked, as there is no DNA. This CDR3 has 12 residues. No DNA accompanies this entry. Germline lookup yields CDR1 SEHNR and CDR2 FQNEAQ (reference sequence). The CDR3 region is CASSPRNGELFF.

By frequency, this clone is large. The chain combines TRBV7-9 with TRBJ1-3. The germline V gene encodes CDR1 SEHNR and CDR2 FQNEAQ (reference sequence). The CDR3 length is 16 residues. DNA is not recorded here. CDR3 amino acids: CASSLVPGGSRNTIYF. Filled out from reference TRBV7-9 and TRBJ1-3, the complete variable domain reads DTGVSQNPRHKITKRGQNVTFRCDPISEHNRLYWYRQTLGQGPEFLTYFQNEAQLEKSRLLSDRFSAERPKGSFSTLEIQRTEQGDSAMYLCASSLVPGGSRNTIYFGEGSWLTVV.